A selection of T cell receptor beta chains follows, all from one sample in a study of T cells after yellow fever vaccination. MiXCR was run by TCRdb on the 5' RACE reads, yielding one entry per CDR3 protein. The repertoire includes about 340,000 distinct CDR3 sequences, 7.5% to 9% of them detected once, and 15% to 20% sits in the top ten. The sequences come from PBMCs, collected on the day of the first yellow fever vaccination. The receptors here all came from a young man who received the YFV17D yellow fever vaccine. The CDR3 runs from the conserved cysteine through the conserved F or W. A D gene is named only where the DNA matches it firmly. Clone size appears in some rows only: once, few, many, or a class for an expanded clone.

J gene: TRBJ2-7; clone size: many; D gene: NA; V gene: TRBV7-9; CDR3 protein: CASSLVRRDEQYF; CDR3 DNA: TGTGCCAGCAGCTTAGTTCGGCGGGACGAGCAGTACTTC
J gene: TRBJ2-2; clone size: few; D gene: TRBD1; V gene: TRBV12-3/TRBV12-4; CDR3 protein: CASSSQGVTGELFF; CDR3 DNA: TGTGCCAGCAGCTCACAGGGGGTCACCGGGGAGCTGTTTTTT
J gene: TRBJ1-3; clone size: NA; D gene: NA; V gene: TRBV7-2; CDR3 protein: CATADDSGRRNTIYF; CDR3 DNA: TGTGCCACGGCGGACGATTCCGGACGGCGAAACACCATATATTTT
J gene: TRBJ2-7; clone size: many; D gene: TRBD1; V gene: TRBV9; CDR3 protein: CASSVSGQGYEQYF; CDR3 DNA: TGTGCCAGCAGCGTATCGGGACAGGGTTACGAGCAGTACTTC
J gene: TRBJ2-2; clone size: NA; D gene: NA; V gene: TRBV10-3; CDR3 protein: CAINRNTGELFF; CDR3 DNA: TGTGCCATCAACAGGAACACCGGGGAGCTGTTTTTT
J gene: TRBJ2-2; clone size: many; D gene: NA; V gene: TRBV7-2; CDR3 protein: CASSLQIANTGELFF; CDR3 DNA: TGTGCCAGCAGTCTACAGATCGCGAACACCGGGGAGCTGTTTTTT
J gene: TRBJ1-5; clone size: NA; D gene: TRBD1; V gene: TRBV18; CDR3 protein: CASSQQQGYNQPQHF; CDR3 DNA: TGTGCCAGCTCACAACAACAGGGGTACAATCAGCCCCAGCATTTT
J gene: TRBJ1-2; clone size: NA; D gene: NA; V gene: TRBV7-2; CDR3 protein: CASSFLRANYGYTF; CDR3 DNA: TGTGCCAGCAGCTTTCTGCGAGCTAACTATGGCTACACCTTC
J gene: TRBJ2-2; clone size: NA; D gene: NA; V gene: TRBV13; CDR3 protein: CARGSRVDTGELFF; CDR3 DNA: TGTGCCAGGGGCTCCAGGGTGGACACCGGGGAGCTGTTTTTT
J gene: TRBJ2-5; clone size: NA; D gene: NA; V gene: TRBV20-1; CDR3 protein: CSAMGTVKETQYF; CDR3 DNA: TGCAGTGCTATGGGGACGGTGAAGGAGACCCAGTACTTC
J gene: TRBJ1-5; clone size: many; D gene: NA; V gene: TRBV3-1; CDR3 protein: CASSQEGSNQPQHF; CDR3 DNA: TGTGCCAGCAGCCAAGAAGGGAGCAATCAGCCCCAGCATTTT
J gene: TRBJ1-2; clone size: NA; D gene: TRBD1; V gene: TRBV29-1; CDR3 protein: CSVTRDSSNYGYTF; CDR3 DNA: TGCAGCGTCACCCGGGACAGCTCTAACTATGGCTACACCTTC
J gene: TRBJ1-1; clone size: many; D gene: NA; V gene: TRBV19; CDR3 protein: CASSTPPENTEAFF; CDR3 DNA: TGTGCCAGTAGTACCCCACCGGAGAACACTGAAGCTTTCTTT
J gene: TRBJ2-3; clone size: many; D gene: NA; V gene: TRBV7-2; CDR3 protein: CASRPHTRADTQYF; CDR3 DNA: TGTGCCAGCCGCCCCCACACCCGGGCAGATACGCAGTATTTT
J gene: TRBJ2-1; clone size: NA; D gene: NA; V gene: TRBV4-1; CDR3 protein: CASSQAARFRDEQFF; CDR3 DNA: TGCGCCAGCAGCCAAGCAGCCCGATTTCGCGATGAGCAGTTCTTC
J gene: TRBJ2-1; clone size: NA; D gene: NA; V gene: TRBV12-3/TRBV12-4; CDR3 protein: CASSSQSWGQNEQFF; CDR3 DNA: TGTGCCAGCAGTTCCCAGAGTTGGGGGCAAAATGAGCAGTTCTTC
J gene: TRBJ1-5; clone size: NA; D gene: NA; V gene: TRBV12-3/TRBV12-4; CDR3 protein: CASSPGRFNQPQHF; CDR3 DNA: TGTGCCAGCAGTCCCGGACGGTTCAATCAGCCCCAGCATTTT
J gene: TRBJ2-4; clone size: NA; D gene: TRBD2; V gene: TRBV25-1; CDR3 protein: CASSANPGLAGVQYF; CDR3 DNA: TGTGCCAGCAGTGCGAATCCGGGACTAGCGGGGGTTCAGTACTTC
J gene: TRBJ2-1; clone size: NA; D gene: NA; V gene: TRBV5-1; CDR3 protein: CASSLALTMAYNEQFF; CDR3 DNA: TGCGCCAGCAGCTTGGCCTTGACTATGGCCTACAATGAGCAGTTCTTC
J gene: TRBJ1-6; clone size: many; D gene: NA; V gene: TRBV7-9; CDR3 protein: CASSLGLGGHSPLHF; CDR3 DNA: TGTGCCAGCAGCTTAGGATTGGGCGGGCATTCACCCCTCCACTTT
J gene: TRBJ2-7; clone size: many; D gene: NA; V gene: TRBV9; CDR3 protein: CASSVAPSDFAYEQYF; CDR3 DNA: TGTGCCAGCAGCGTAGCGCCCTCGGACTTCGCATACGAGCAGTACTTC
J gene: TRBJ2-5; clone size: few; D gene: TRBD2; V gene: TRBV7-6; CDR3 protein: CASSLIAGGPEETQYF; CDR3 DNA: TGTGCCAGCAGCTTAATAGCGGGGGGGCCTGAAGAGACCCAGTACTTC
J gene: TRBJ2-3; clone size: NA; D gene: TRBD2; V gene: TRBV12-3/TRBV12-4; CDR3 protein: CASSRLAGGRSTDTQYF; CDR3 DNA: TGTGCCAGCAGTCGACTAGCGGGGGGGCGGAGCACAGATACGCAGTATTTT
J gene: TRBJ2-1; clone size: many; D gene: TRBD2; V gene: TRBV5-1; CDR3 protein: CASSLGWGGSYNEQFF; CDR3 DNA: TGCGCCAGCAGCTTGGGGTGGGGGGGCTCCTACAATGAGCAGTTCTTC
J gene: TRBJ2-3; clone size: NA; D gene: NA; V gene: TRBV18; CDR3 protein: CASSPPRGGPDTQYF; CDR3 DNA: TGTGCCAGCTCACCACCGAGGGGAGGCCCAGATACGCAGTATTTT
J gene: TRBJ2-5; clone size: NA; D gene: NA; V gene: TRBV5-1; CDR3 protein: CASRGQTQETQYF; CDR3 DNA: TGCGCCAGCAGGGGTCAGACCCAAGAGACCCAGTACTTC
J gene: TRBJ1-1; clone size: few; D gene: NA; V gene: TRBV28; CDR3 protein: CASSLVAEAFF; CDR3 DNA: TGTGCCAGCAGTTTAGTGGCTGAAGCTTTCTTT
J gene: TRBJ2-1; clone size: few; D gene: TRBD2; V gene: TRBV11-2; CDR3 protein: CASSLDVASGVRGEQFF; CDR3 DNA: TGTGCCAGCAGCTTAGATGTAGCTAGCGGGGTTCGGGGTGAGCAGTTCTTC
J gene: TRBJ1-2; clone size: few; D gene: TRBD1; V gene: TRBV4-1; CDR3 protein: CASSQAQGVGGYTF; CDR3 DNA: TGCGCCAGCAGCCAAGCACAGGGGGTTGGTGGCTACACCTTC
J gene: TRBJ2-5; clone size: NA; D gene: TRBD2; V gene: TRBV27; CDR3 protein: CASSPAGGRRETQYF; CDR3 DNA: TGTGCCAGCAGTCCAGCGGGGGGGCGGCGAGAGACCCAGTACTTC
J gene: TRBJ1-3; clone size: many; D gene: NA; V gene: TRBV27; CDR3 protein: CASSLNSGNTIYF; CDR3 DNA: TGTGCCAGCAGTTTAAACTCTGGAAACACCATATATTTT
J gene: TRBJ2-5; clone size: few; D gene: NA; V gene: TRBV11-2; CDR3 protein: CASSLDPGPIETQYF; CDR3 DNA: TGTGCCAGCAGCTTAGATCCGGGCCCCATAGAGACCCAGTACTTC
J gene: TRBJ1-3; clone size: few; D gene: NA; V gene: TRBV12-3/TRBV12-4; CDR3 protein: CASSSPGNTIYF; CDR3 DNA: TGTGCCAGCAGCTCCCCGGGAAACACCATATATTTT
J gene: TRBJ1-6; clone size: NA; D gene: NA; V gene: TRBV5-1; CDR3 protein: CASSFSDYDSPLHF; CDR3 DNA: TGCGCCAGCAGCTTTTCGGACTATGATTCACCCCTCCACTTT
J gene: TRBJ2-1; clone size: NA; D gene: TRBD2; V gene: TRBV24-1; CDR3 protein: CATSAAGGPDEQFF; CDR3 DNA: TGTGCCACCAGTGCCGCGGGGGGTCCAGATGAGCAGTTCTTC
J gene: TRBJ1-2; clone size: NA; D gene: NA; V gene: TRBV20-1; CDR3 protein: CSARRTVYGYTF; CDR3 DNA: TGCAGTGCTAGGAGGACAGTCTATGGCTACACCTTC
J gene: TRBJ2-5; clone size: many; D gene: NA; V gene: TRBV3-1; CDR3 protein: CASSQVVIAVSQETQYF; CDR3 DNA: TGTGCCAGCAGCCAAGTAGTGATAGCGGTGTCACAAGAGACCCAGTACTTC
J gene: TRBJ2-7; clone size: many; D gene: TRBD1; V gene: TRBV4-1; CDR3 protein: CASSPRQGFYEQYF; CDR3 DNA: TGCGCCAGCAGCCCACGACAGGGATTCTACGAGCAGTACTTC
J gene: TRBJ1-2; clone size: NA; D gene: NA; V gene: TRBV19; CDR3 protein: CASMDNSRGNYGYTF; CDR3 DNA: TGTGCCAGTATGGATAATAGTAGAGGGAACTATGGCTACACCTTC
J gene: TRBJ1-5; clone size: few; D gene: NA; V gene: TRBV7-6; CDR3 protein: CASSPVGARGQPQHF; CDR3 DNA: TGTGCCAGCAGCCCCGTTGGGGCGCGGGGGCAGCCCCAGCATTTT
J gene: TRBJ2-7; clone size: NA; D gene: NA; V gene: TRBV4-1; CDR3 protein: CASSQASGVPYEQYF; CDR3 DNA: TGCGCCAGCAGCCAAGCCTCAGGTGTTCCCTACGAGCAGTACTTC
J gene: TRBJ2-1; clone size: NA; D gene: TRBD2; V gene: TRBV7-3; CDR3 protein: CASSLGLAGGEKFF; CDR3 DNA: TGTGCCAGCAGCCTCGGACTAGCGGGGGGGGAGAAGTTCTTC
J gene: TRBJ1-4; clone size: few; D gene: TRBD1; V gene: TRBV25-1; CDR3 protein: CASSDLTGANEKLFF; CDR3 DNA: TGTGCCAGCAGTGACCTGACAGGGGCTAATGAAAAACTGTTTTTT
J gene: TRBJ1-1; clone size: NA; D gene: TRBD1; V gene: TRBV6-5; CDR3 protein: CASSYAGTGFEAFF; CDR3 DNA: TGTGCCAGCAGTTACGCCGGGACAGGGTTTGAAGCTTTCTTT
J gene: TRBJ2-5; clone size: few; D gene: NA; V gene: TRBV20-1; CDR3 protein: CSARPGQETQYF; CDR3 DNA: TGCAGTGCTAGGCCAGGACAAGAGACCCAGTACTTC
J gene: TRBJ2-1; clone size: many; D gene: TRBD1; V gene: TRBV18; CDR3 protein: CASSLGTGAVSYEQFF; CDR3 DNA: TGTGCCAGCTCACTGGGGACAGGGGCAGTATCCTATGAGCAGTTCTTC
J gene: TRBJ1-2; clone size: NA; D gene: NA; V gene: TRBV29-1; CDR3 protein: CSVQWANYGYTF; CDR3 DNA: TGCAGCGTTCAGTGGGCTAACTATGGCTACACCTTC
J gene: TRBJ2-5; clone size: many; D gene: TRBD2; V gene: TRBV4-3; CDR3 protein: CASSQGTSQETQYF; CDR3 DNA: TGCGCCAGCAGCCAAGGGACTAGCCAAGAGACCCAGTACTTC
J gene: TRBJ2-2; clone size: many; D gene: TRBD1; V gene: TRBV6-1; CDR3 protein: CASGTGQLTGELFF; CDR3 DNA: TGTGCCAGTGGGACGGGACAGCTCACCGGGGAGCTGTTTTTT
J gene: TRBJ1-1; clone size: few; D gene: NA; V gene: TRBV4-3; CDR3 protein: CASSQDYLGATEAFF; CDR3 DNA: TGCGCCAGCAGCCAAGACTACCTTGGAGCGACTGAAGCTTTCTTT
J gene: TRBJ2-7; clone size: NA; D gene: NA; V gene: TRBV5-1; CDR3 protein: CASSKDGYEQYF; CDR3 DNA: TGCGCCAGCAGCAAAGACGGGTACGAGCAGTACTTC
J gene: TRBJ2-7; clone size: NA; D gene: TRBD2; V gene: TRBV7-2; CDR3 protein: CASSPGSGGYEQYF; CDR3 DNA: TGTGCCAGCAGCCCCGGGAGCGGGGGCTACGAGCAGTACTTC
J gene: TRBJ2-1; clone size: NA; D gene: NA; V gene: TRBV4-2; CDR3 protein: CASGPGLRHNEQFF; CDR3 DNA: TGTGCCAGCGGCCCCGGGCTCCGGCACAATGAGCAGTTCTTC
J gene: TRBJ2-5; clone size: few; D gene: NA; V gene: TRBV7-2; CDR3 protein: CASSQWSSIETQYF; CDR3 DNA: TGTGCCAGCAGCCAGTGGTCTAGCATCGAGACCCAGTACTTC
J gene: TRBJ1-5; clone size: few; D gene: NA; V gene: TRBV6-1; CDR3 protein: CASSANLMGTGQPQHF; CDR3 DNA: TGTGCCAGCAGTGCAAATCTAATGGGGACCGGCCAGCCCCAGCATTTT
J gene: TRBJ1-2; clone size: many; D gene: NA; V gene: TRBV4-2; CDR3 protein: CASSQEIGVGYTF; CDR3 DNA: TGTGCCAGCAGCCAAGAAATTGGCGTGGGCTACACCTTC
J gene: TRBJ2-1; clone size: NA; D gene: TRBD1; V gene: TRBV4-2; CDR3 protein: CASSQVRMGQGINEQFF; CDR3 DNA: TGTGCCAGCAGCCAAGTACGGATGGGACAGGGGATCAATGAGCAGTTCTTC
J gene: TRBJ1-1; clone size: NA; D gene: NA; V gene: TRBV7-2; CDR3 protein: CASSPQARTEAFF; CDR3 DNA: TGTGCCAGCAGTCCTCAGGCAAGGACTGAAGCTTTCTTT
J gene: TRBJ2-5; clone size: NA; D gene: TRBD1; V gene: TRBV7-9; CDR3 protein: CASARGRQETQYF; CDR3 DNA: TGTGCCAGCGCCAGGGGGCGGCAAGAGACCCAGTACTTC